The sequence of this TCR beta chain was determined in a study of T cell repertoires in cytomegalovirus infection. Looking at the study overall: The study used recently identified HLA-C-restricted and well-studied HLA-B-restricted CMV epitopes. Both a matching HLA type and CMV infection were indicated by public TCR beta signatures.

V lost 3 bases and J lost 11, with 8 bases in between. This CDR3 is built from 11 residues. The germline V gene has CDR1 SEHNR and CDR2 FQNEAQ (reference sequence). TCRdb reanalysed the reads using MiXCR and keeps one entry per CDR3 protein. The sample has some 900,000 distinct CDR3 sequences, 30% to 35% seen once. Findings of the study overall: HLA-C-restricted TCR beta clonotypes specific for CMV led the ex vivo response.

With regard to this clonotype: The antigen remains undetermined.

This TCR came from a human donor in good health (CMV status not recorded). Some clones in this sample may be carry-over from other donors' samples. Material: cultured CD8+ T cells from PBMCs, obtained from culture after CMV antigen stimulation. V usage is TRBV7-9 and J usage is TRBJ2-4; D uncertain. The CDR3 spells CASSFPLVQYF. In DNA form, the CDR3 reads TGTGCCAGCAGCTTCCCTCTCGTTCAGTACTTC.